The source of this T cell receptor (beta chain) is a study of Ad26.COV2.S vaccination and SARS-CoV-2 variants. Study-level results: Following vaccination, spike-specific CD8+ and CD4+ T cell responses reportedly exhibited substantial breadth.

On this clone itself: Its antigen remains unidentified.

The treatment: some 20 received Ad26.COV2.S at low or high dose, single or two shots; about five received placebo; per-sample allocation not given. The samples were gathered on day 63 after the first injection of vaccine or placebo. Trimming took off 7 bases at V and 3 bases at J, with 15 bases between the two ends. CDR1 is MDHEN, CDR2 SYDVKM, per germline. This CDR3 is 14 amino acids long. Method: immunoSEQ multiplex PCR; TCRdb's copy keeps in-frame clones and lacks some. The sample carries approximately 480,000 clones, 87% recorded once. This receptor was taken from a person between 18 and 65 years old who received the Ad26.COV2.S COVID-19 vaccine or a placebo. The chain is built from TRBV28 and TRBJ1-1, with D hard to call. Sequences were derived from peripheral blood, sampled in a trial of Ad26.COV2.S vaccine versus placebo. The CDR3 DNA reads TGTGCCAGCACCCCAAGGCAAGGGCACACTGAAGCTTTCTTT. Protein sequence: CASTPRQGHTEAFF.